The 20 T cell receptor beta chains given below trace back to one sample, sequenced in a study of CXCR3-negative and CXCR3-positive naive CD8 T cells. The libraries of TRB cDNA were prepared using 5' RACE with UMI labels. TCRdb re-called the 5' RACE reads and catalogs CDR3 proteins one per entry, DNA excluded. Its listing shows 50,000 to 65,000 distinct CDR3 sequences. The specimen sequenced was naive CXCR3- CD8+ T cells from blood. Subset specified: CD45RO-CCR7+CD27+CD95- naive CD8+ T cells lacking CXCR3 (TNR3-). The receptors were gathered from a human donor in good health. Some clones in this sample may be carry-over from other donors' samples.

V usage is TRBV29-1 and J usage is TRBJ2-2; TCRdb's D call, TRBD1, is unchecked because there is no DNA. This CDR3 region has 16 residues. Germline V gene lookup returns CDR1 SQVTM and CDR2 ANQGSEA. This CDR3 is CSVEPADRPGTGELFF.

The CDR3 reads CSAVTSGGAYEQYF. V gene TRBV20-1 combines with J gene TRBJ2-7; TCRdb names TRBD2, which stays unverified in the absence of DNA. The CDR3 consists of 14 residues. Looked up from germline, CDR1 is DFQATT and CDR2 is SNEGSKA (reference sequence).

The chain combines TRBV2 with TRBJ2-7; absent DNA, TCRdb's TRBD1 call cannot be checked. This CDR3 comprises 13 residues. CDR1 SNHLY and CDR2 FYNNEI come from the germline V gene. CDR3 residues: CASGGSVGYEQYF.

The chain has TRBV7-6 and TRBJ2-7; TCRdb selects TRBD1, and the lack of DNA leaves this call unchecked. The CDR3 sequence is 15 residues long. The germline gives CDR1 SGHVS, CDR2 FNYEAQ. CDR3 residues: CASSFDGGANYEQYF.

The chain has TRBV7-9 and TRBJ2-7. Germline CDR1 is SEHNR and CDR2 is FQNEAQ (reference sequence). This CDR3 comprises 12 residues. This CDR3 reads CASGQGSYEQYF.

The chain has TRBV28 and TRBJ2-7; without DNA, the TCRdb call of TRBD1 cannot be checked. The CDR3 sequence is 15 residues long. Germline CDR1 and CDR2: MDHEN and SYDVKM. CDR3 protein: CASSFQGEANYEQYF.

The J gene is TRBJ2-1, the V gene TRBV7-2; TCRdb picks TRBD1, but there is no DNA to check that call. This CDR3 has 16 amino acids. Germline V gene data show CDR1 as SGHTA and CDR2 as FQGNSA. This CDR3 reads CASSSLPDRTGDEQFF. Drawing the rest from reference TRBV7-2 and TRBJ2-1, the complete variable domain is GAGVSQSPSNKVTEKGKDVELRCDPISGHTALYWYRQSLGQGLEFLIYFQGNSAPDKSGLPSDRFSAERTGGSVSTLTIQRTQQEDSAVYLCASSSLPDRTGDEQFFGPGTRLTVL.

The J gene is TRBJ2-3, the V gene TRBV29-1. The CDR3 totals 12 residues. Germline CDR1 SQVTM, CDR2 ANQGSEA. CDR3 sequence: CSVDTFTDTQYF.

The J gene is TRBJ2-1, the V gene TRBV28. This CDR3 has 13 amino acids. CDR1 MDHEN and CDR2 SYDVKM come from the germline V gene. This CDR3 is CASTGSTYNEQFF.

CDR3 sequence: CASSQAGGDQPQHF. The V gene is TRBV14, the J gene TRBJ1-5. The CDR3 is 14 amino acids. Germline CDR1 SGHDN, CDR2 FVKESK.

The V gene is TRBV7-6, the J gene TRBJ2-7; absent DNA, TCRdb's TRBD1 call cannot be checked. The CDR3 is made up of 18 amino acids. Germline V gene sequence: CDR1 SGHVS, CDR2 FNYEAQ. The CDR3 region is CASSPSRVGADHIYEQYF.

J is TRBJ1-2 and V is TRBV30; TCRdb names TRBD1, which stays unverified in the absence of DNA. CDR1 and CDR2 from the germline V gene are GTSNPN and SVGIG (reference sequence). The CDR3 is made up of 15 amino acids. CDR3 sequence reads: CASDIHRGPNGGYTF.

This rearrangement joins TRBV7-9 to TRBJ1-1. The germline V gene encodes CDR1 SEHNR and CDR2 FQNEAQ (reference sequence). The CDR3 has 13 amino acids. CDR3 loop: CASSPASNTEAFF.

The V and J genes are TRBV7-9 and TRBJ1-1. Germline loops: CDR1 SEHNR, CDR2 FQNEAQ (reference sequence). The CDR3 is made up of 11 amino acids. CDR3 in amino acids: CASSSGAEAFF.

The V call is TRBV14, the J call TRBJ2-1; TCRdb's assignment of TRBD2 cannot be checked, as there is no DNA. The CDR3 is 13 amino acids. Germline V gives CDR1 SGHDN, CDR2 FVKESK. Here the CDR3 reads CASSQVQRKEQFF.

The rearrangement links TRBV5-1 to TRBJ2-7; TCRdb reports TRBD1, a call that lacks DNA to check it against. The CDR3 consists of 15 residues. Germline values: CDR1 SGHRS, CDR2 YFSETQ. The CDR3 region is CASSLSRGLSYEQYF.

The chain joins TRBV4-3 to TRBJ2-3. The germline V gene has CDR1 LGHNA and CDR2 YSLEER. The CDR3 runs 14 residues. The CDR3 region is CASSHRLAADAQYF.

This chain uses TRBV28 with TRBJ1-2. The CDR3 contains 12 residues. Germline CDR1 MDHEN, CDR2 SYDVKM. The CDR3 protein is CASTRGSCGYTF.

This chain uses TRBV7-6 with TRBJ2-7; the D call of TRBD1 rests on TCRdb alone, since no DNA is present to check it. This CDR3 spans 14 amino acids. Germline V gives CDR1 SGHVS, CDR2 FNYEAQ. The CDR3 protein is CASSHRDRAYEQYF.

The chain couples TRBV28 to TRBJ2-2. This CDR3 is 13 amino acids long. The germline V gene encodes CDR1 MDHEN and CDR2 SYDVKM. CDR3 region: CATQIAVTGELFF.